At least ten counts were recorded for the clone carrying this T cell receptor (beta chain). The antigen is not known. Germline values: CDR1 MGHDK, CDR2 SYGVNS. Deletions cut 4 bases from V and 6 bases from J, with 9 bases between. The CDR3 covers 12 residues. This entry is derived from a study of CD8 T cells in ankylosing spondylitis. Notes on the study in general: Disease-linked clones were found to be CD8+ and relatively rare in peripheral blood. The clones that were linked to disease were reported to be significantly enriched in matched synovial fluid samples from ankylosing spondylitis patients.

From the 5' RACE reads, TCRdb called clonotypes with MiXCR, one entry per CDR3 protein. The table records 150,000 to 200,000 distinct CDR3 sequences, roughly 18% of them present only once. The TCR comes from a male donor aged 5-30 years with ankylosing spondylitis or in good health (not recorded which). Sequenced: blood, either unsorted or a sorted T cell fraction (not recorded which). The chain is built from TRBV25-1 and TRBJ1-1, with a tentative D call TRBD1 (5 bases). The CDR3 DNA sequence: TGTGCCAGCAGTGTAGGGGATTCTGAAGCTTTCTTT. This translates into CASSVGDSEAFF.